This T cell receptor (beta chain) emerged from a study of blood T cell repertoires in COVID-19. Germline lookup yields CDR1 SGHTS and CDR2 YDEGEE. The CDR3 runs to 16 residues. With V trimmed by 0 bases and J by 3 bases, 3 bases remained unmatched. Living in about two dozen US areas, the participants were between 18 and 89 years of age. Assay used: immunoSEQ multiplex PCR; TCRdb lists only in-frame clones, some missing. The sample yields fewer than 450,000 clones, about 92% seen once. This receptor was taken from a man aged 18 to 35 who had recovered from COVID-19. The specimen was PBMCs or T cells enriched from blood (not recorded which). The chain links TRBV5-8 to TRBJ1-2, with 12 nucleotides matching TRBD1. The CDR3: CASSLAGQGADYGYTF. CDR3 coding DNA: TGTGCCAGCAGCTTGGCGGGACAGGGGGCGGACTATGGCTACACCTTC.